The T cell receptor (beta chain) under discussion was sequenced for a study of T cells in Graves' hyperthyroidism and ophthalmopathy. RNA transcripts served as the template for amplifying TCR beta CDR3 regions. The HTBI set primed first-round TCR CDR3 RT-PCR. TCRdb used MiXCR to reprocess the multiplex PCR reads, holding one entry per CDR3 protein. The sample holds about 200,000 distinct CDR3 sequences, 18% seen once. Looked up from germline, CDR1 is SQVTM and CDR2 is ANQGSEA. The CDR3 is 13 amino acids. Between the trimmed V and J ends, which lost 5 bases and 5 bases, there was a span of 10 bases. These patients, aged 18 to 65, had recently diagnosed hyperthyroidism lasting under 2 months.

The sequence came from a man aged 35-49 years with Graves' hyperthyroidism. The rearrangement links TRBV29-1 to TRBJ1-6, with D unclear. Source material: blood. The CDR3, as DNA: TGCAGCGTTCGGGTAAAGGATAATTCACCCCTCCACTTT. It translates to CSVRVKDNSPLHF.